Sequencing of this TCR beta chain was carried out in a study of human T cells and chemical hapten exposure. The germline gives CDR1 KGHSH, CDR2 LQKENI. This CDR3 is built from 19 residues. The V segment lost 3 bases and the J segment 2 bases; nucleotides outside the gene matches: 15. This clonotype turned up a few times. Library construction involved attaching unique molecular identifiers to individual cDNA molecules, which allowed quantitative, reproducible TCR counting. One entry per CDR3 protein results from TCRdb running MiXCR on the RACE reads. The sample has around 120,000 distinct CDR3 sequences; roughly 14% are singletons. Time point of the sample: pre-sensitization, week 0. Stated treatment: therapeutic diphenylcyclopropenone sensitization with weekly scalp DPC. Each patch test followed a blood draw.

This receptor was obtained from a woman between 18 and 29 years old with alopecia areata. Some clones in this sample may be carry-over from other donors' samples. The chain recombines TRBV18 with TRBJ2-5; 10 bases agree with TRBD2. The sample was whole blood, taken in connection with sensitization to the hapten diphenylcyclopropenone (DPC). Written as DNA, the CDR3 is TGTGCCAGCTCACCTGGAAGCGGGGGGGCCGTGGTGCCACAAGAGACCCAGTACTTC. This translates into CASSPGSGGAVVPQETQYF.